This T cell receptor beta chain was identified in a study of tumour-infiltrating T cells in Burkitt lymphoma. Turning to the study itself: Repertoire clonality predicted overall and progression-free survival.

The CDR3 is 14 residues long. In germline, CDR1 is MDHEN, CDR2 SYDVKM. Trimming removed 2 bases at V and 7 bases at J, with 12 bases between. Only in-frame clones appear in the TCRdb table, and some are missing; sequencing was by immunoSEQ multiplex PCR. The sample carries roughly 5,100 clones, about a sixth recorded once. Sequences were obtained from tumor tissue. V gene TRBV28 combines with J gene TRBJ1-5; no firm D call. The TCR sequence derives from a human donor with diffuse large B-cell lymphoma. As DNA, the CDR3 is TGTGCCAGCAGTTTAGGCGGGGAGATCCAGCCCCAGCATTTT. Translated: CASSLGGEIQPQHF.